These 10 T cell receptor beta chains were all obtained from the same sample, sequenced in a study of control samples from healthy donors and cancer patients. Assay used: immunoSEQ multiplex PCR; TCRdb lists only in-frame clones, some missing. The data show roughly 180,000 clones, roughly 95% seen once. The sequenced material came from blood. The receptors come from a woman aged 60 to 75 in good health.

In its sample, this clone was seen once. V is TRBV29-1 and J is TRBJ1-4, with D perhaps matching TRBD1 (6 bases). Trimming stripped 7 bases from V and 7 bases from J, with 13 bases between. The CDR3 has 12 amino acids. CDR1 and CDR2 from the germline V gene are SQVTM and ANQGSEA. CDR3 nucleotides: TGCAGCGGAACAGGGTTTGGTGAAAAACTGTTTTTT. Its protein is CSGTGFGEKLFF.

The chain employs TRBV7-2 and TRBJ1-1; D remains ambiguous. The CDR3 has 15 residues. Germline V gene sequence: CDR1 SGHTA, CDR2 FQGNSA. Trimming took off 0 bases at V and 0 bases at J, with 8 bases between the two ends. CDR3 amino acids: CASSLATGLNTEAFF. Written as DNA, the CDR3 is TGTGCCAGCAGCTTAGCGACGGGCCTGAACACTGAAGCTTTCTTT.

This chain joins TRBV4-3 and TRBJ2-1; D uncertain. Per germline, CDR1 LGHNA and CDR2 YSLEER. CDR3 length equals 16 residues. With 0 bases removed from V and 3 bases from J, the gap between germline ends came to 12 bases. The CDR3 loop reads CASSQDLKVNYNEQFF. The CDR3 region has the DNA TGCGCCAGCAGCCAAGATTTAAAGGTAAACTACAATGAGCAGTTCTTC.

This clone was observed a single time. The chain joins TRBV7-9 to TRBJ1-1, with D hard to call. Germline assignment: CDR1 SEHNR and CDR2 FQNEAQ (reference sequence). V lost 5 bases and J lost 0, with 10 bases in between. The CDR3 is 14 residues long. The CDR3 protein is CASSPGGVNTEAFF. For the CDR3, the DNA is TGTGCCAGCAGCCCCGGCGGGGTGAACACTGAAGCTTTCTTT.

The chain joins TRBV12-3 or TRBV12-4 to TRBJ1-1, with unresolved D. The CDR3 sequence is 12 residues long. The V end lost 2 bases, the J end lost 7 bases, and 8 bases lay between the germline ends. CDR3 loop: CASSLRNGEAFF. CDR3 in DNA: TGTGCCAGCAGTTTACGCAATGGTGAAGCTTTCTTT.

The chain has TRBV4-3 and TRBJ2-3; D is possibly TRBD1 or TRBD2 (5 bases each). CDR1 is LGHNA and CDR2 is YSLEER in the germline V gene. The V gene lost 4 bases and the J gene lost 10 bases, with 24 bases spanning the gap. CDR3 length: 16 amino acids. The chain's CDR3 is CASSPRAGATHYSQYF. In DNA form, the CDR3 reads TGCGCCAGCAGCCCTAGAGCCGGGGCCACCCATTATTCGCAGTATTTT.

This sequence joins TRBV27 and TRBJ1-5, with D maybe TRBD1 (6 bases). The germline V gene has CDR1 MNHEY and CDR2 SMNVEV (reference sequence). Trimming removed 10 bases from V and 6 bases from J, with 19 bases in between. The CDR3 has 14 residues. This CDR3 reads CATSRNGGLQPQHF. CDR3 in DNA: TGTGCCACCAGCCGGAACGGGGGGCTTCAGCCCCAGCATTTT.

The gene calls are TRBV14 and TRBJ1-1, with D unclear. The CDR3 extends over 14 amino acids. Trimming removed 0 bases from V and 8 bases from J, with 13 bases in between. Germline V CDR1 and CDR2: SGHDN, FVKESK. CDR3 DNA sequence: TGTGCCAGCAGCCAAGAGGTACTCAGGAGGGAAGCTTTCTTT. It codes for CASSQEVLRREAFF.

The chain couples TRBV4-2 to TRBJ2-5; D uncertain. CDR1 and CDR2 (germline): LGHNA, YNFKEQ. The V end lost 2 bases, the J end lost 3 bases, and 7 bases lay between the germline ends. The CDR3 length is 13 residues. For the CDR3, the DNA is TGTGCCAGCAGCCAAACGACCGAAGAGACCCAGTACTTC. Its translation: CASSQTTEETQYF.

CDR3 sequence: CASIRTGGTGELFF. The CDR3, as DNA: TGTGCCAGTATTCGTACAGGAGGAACCGGGGAGCTGTTTTTT. The V call is TRBV19, the J call TRBJ2-2; TRBD1 or TRBD2 may be the D gene (5 bases each). Deletions cut 7 bases from V and 5 bases from J, with 14 bases between. The germline CDR1 and CDR2 sequences are LNHDA and SQIVND (reference sequence). The CDR3 length is 14 residues.